The rows below give T cell receptor beta chains drawn from one sample of a study of blood T cell repertoires in COVID-19. The method was immunoSEQ multiplex PCR; TCRdb's version includes in-frame clones alone and lacks a portion of them. The sample lists 200,000 to 250,000 clones, 87% occurring once. The sequenced sample was PBMCs or T cells enriched from blood (not recorded which). Source of these receptors: a man aged 18 to 29 with acute COVID-19. The CDR3 runs from the conserved cysteine through the conserved F or W. Fields, in order: CDR3 DNA, CDR3 protein, V gene, J gene, clone size, D gene. The D gene is left open where the match is weak. Size tells how often a clone was seen (once, few, many) or the class of an expanded clone, and some rows leave it out.

TGCGCCAGCAGCCTGGCTAAAGGACTAGGTTCGGGCGAGCAGTACTTC,CASSLAKGLGSGEQYF,TRBV4-1,TRBJ2-7,NA,TRBD2
TGTGCCAGCCGGGAGAACCAAGAGACCCAGTACTTC,CASRENQETQYF,TRBV18,TRBJ2-5,NA,NA
TGCGCCAGCAGCTTGGAAAAGGGGGCGCGAGAAGACACCTTC,CASSLEKGAREDTF,TRBV5-1,TRBJ1-2,NA,TRBD1
TGCGCCAGCAGCCTTACTAGCCGTCTCTACAATGAGCAGTTCTTC,CASSLTSRLYNEQFF,TRBV4-3,TRBJ2-1,once,NA
TGCGCCAGCAGCCACGGACAGGGGGCTAATGAAAAACTGTTTTTT,CASSHGQGANEKLFF,TRBV4-3,TRBJ1-4,NA,TRBD1
TGTGCCACCAGTGATTCTTGGACAGGCACAGATACGCAGTATTTT,CATSDSWTGTDTQYF,TRBV24-1,TRBJ2-3,NA,NA
TGTGCCAGCAGACGGGACAGCGACTCTGGAAACACCATATATTTT,CASRRDSDSGNTIYF,TRBV28,TRBJ1-3,NA,TRBD1
TGTGCCAGCAGCGAAGGACAGGGGCGGGGTGAGCAGTTCTTC,CASSEGQGRGEQFF,TRBV11-2,TRBJ2-1,NA,TRBD1
TGTGCCAGCAGCCAAACAGGGTACGAGCAGTACTTC,CASSQTGYEQYF,TRBV3-1/TRBV3-2,TRBJ2-7,NA,NA
TGTGCCAGCAGCCAACACCGACTAGCGGGACCCTACGAGCAGTACTTC,CASSQHRLAGPYEQYF,TRBV3-1/TRBV3-2,TRBJ2-7,NA,TRBD2
TGTGCCAGCAGCCCTCCAGGGGGCAGAAACACCATATATTTT,CASSPPGGRNTIYF,TRBV7-9,TRBJ1-3,NA,TRBD1
TGCAGTGCCGGGGGGGGCTACGAGCAGTACTTC,CSAGGGYEQYF,TRBV20-1,TRBJ2-7,NA,TRBD2
TGTGCCATCAGTGAGTCTAGGCCCCAACAGGCTGAAGCTTTCTTT,CAISESRPQQAEAFF,TRBV10-3,TRBJ1-1,NA,NA
TGTGCCACCAGCAGAGACGGGACAGCCTACGAGCAGTACTTC,CATSRDGTAYEQYF,TRBV15,TRBJ2-7,NA,TRBD1
TGTGCCAGCTCACCACGTTCGCAGCGCGGAGAGCCTGATGAGCAGTTCTTC,CASSPRSQRGEPDEQFF,TRBV18,TRBJ2-1,NA,NA
TGCGCCAGCAGTGACGGACTGAGCTATGGCTACACCTTC,CASSDGLSYGYTF,TRBV10-1,TRBJ1-2,NA,NA
TGTGCCAGCAGTCGGACCCACCTCGGGGGTCAGCCCCAGCATTTT,CASSRTHLGGQPQHF,TRBV6-5,TRBJ1-5,once,NA
TGTGCCAGCACCACCGGAGGGCTTCCGGATGTCGATGAGCAGTTCTTC,CASTTGGLPDVDEQFF,TRBV2,TRBJ2-1,NA,NA